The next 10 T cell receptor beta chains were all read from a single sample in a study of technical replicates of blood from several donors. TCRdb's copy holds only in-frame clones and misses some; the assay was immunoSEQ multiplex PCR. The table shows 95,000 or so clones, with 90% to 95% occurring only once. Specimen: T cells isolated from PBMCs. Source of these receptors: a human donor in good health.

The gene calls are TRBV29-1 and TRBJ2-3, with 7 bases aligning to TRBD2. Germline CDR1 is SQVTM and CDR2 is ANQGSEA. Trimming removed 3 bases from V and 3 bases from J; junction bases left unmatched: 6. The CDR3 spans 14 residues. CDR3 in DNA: TGCAGCGTTGAGGGCGGGAGTAGGACAGATACGCAGTATTTT. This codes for CSVEGGSRTDTQYF.

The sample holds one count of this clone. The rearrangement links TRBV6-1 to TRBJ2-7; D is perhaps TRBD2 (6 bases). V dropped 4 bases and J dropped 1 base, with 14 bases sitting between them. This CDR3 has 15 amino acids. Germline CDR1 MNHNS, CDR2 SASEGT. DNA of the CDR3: TGTGCCAGCAGTGTTGTTGCGGGATCGTCCTACGAGCAGTACTTC. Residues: CASSVVAGSSYEQYF.

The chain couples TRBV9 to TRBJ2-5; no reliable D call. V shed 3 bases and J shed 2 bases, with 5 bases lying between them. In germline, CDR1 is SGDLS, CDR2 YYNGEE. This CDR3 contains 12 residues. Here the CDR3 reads CASSGLQETQYF. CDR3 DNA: TGTGCCAGCAGCGGCCTACAAGAGACCCAGTACTTC.

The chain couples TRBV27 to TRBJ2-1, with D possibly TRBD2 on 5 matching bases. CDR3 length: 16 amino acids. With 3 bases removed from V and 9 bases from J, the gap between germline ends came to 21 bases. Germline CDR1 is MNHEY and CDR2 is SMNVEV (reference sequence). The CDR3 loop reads CASSFLPLGGLGEQFF. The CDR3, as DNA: TGTGCCAGCAGTTTTCTTCCCTTAGGAGGCTTGGGTGAGCAGTTCTTC.

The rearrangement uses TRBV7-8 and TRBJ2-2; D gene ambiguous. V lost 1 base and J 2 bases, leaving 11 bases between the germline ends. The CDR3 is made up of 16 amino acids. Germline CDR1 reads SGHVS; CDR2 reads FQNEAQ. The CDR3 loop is CASSLDRVINTGELFF. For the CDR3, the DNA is TGTGCCAGCAGCTTAGACCGGGTGATAAACACCGGGGAGCTGTTTTTT. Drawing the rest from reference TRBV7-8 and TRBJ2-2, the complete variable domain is GAGVSQSPRYKVAKRGQDVALRCDPISGHVSLFWYQQALGQGPEFLTYFQNEAQLDKSGLPSDRFFAERPEGSVSTLKIQRTQQEDSAVYLCASSLDRVINTGELFFGEGSRLTVL.

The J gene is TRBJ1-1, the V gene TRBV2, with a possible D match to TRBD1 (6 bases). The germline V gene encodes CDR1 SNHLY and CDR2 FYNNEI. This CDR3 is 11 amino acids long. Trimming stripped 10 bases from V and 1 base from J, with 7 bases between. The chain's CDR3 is CAIQGNTEAFF. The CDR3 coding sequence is TGTGCCATACAGGGGAACACTGAAGCTTTCTTT. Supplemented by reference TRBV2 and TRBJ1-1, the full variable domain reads EPEVTQTPSHQVTQMGQEVILRCVPISNHLYFYWYRQILGQKVEFLVSFYNNEISEKSEIFDDQFSVERPDGSNFTLKIRSTKLEDSAMYFCAIQGNTEAFFGQGTRLTVV.

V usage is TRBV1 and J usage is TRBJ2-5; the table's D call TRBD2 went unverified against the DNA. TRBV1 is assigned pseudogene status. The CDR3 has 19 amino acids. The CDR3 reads CTSGTPSGSLVCNGETQYF. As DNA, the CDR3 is TGCACCAGCGGGACTCCTAGCGGGAGTTTGGTTTGTAATGGTGAGACCCAGTACTTC.

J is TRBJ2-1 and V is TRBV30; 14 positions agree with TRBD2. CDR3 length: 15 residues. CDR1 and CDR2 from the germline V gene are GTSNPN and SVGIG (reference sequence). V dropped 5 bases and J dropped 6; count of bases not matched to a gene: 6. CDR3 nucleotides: TGTGCCTGGGGCGCCGGACTAGCGGGAGGCAATGAGCAGTTCTTC. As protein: CAWGAGLAGGNEQFF.

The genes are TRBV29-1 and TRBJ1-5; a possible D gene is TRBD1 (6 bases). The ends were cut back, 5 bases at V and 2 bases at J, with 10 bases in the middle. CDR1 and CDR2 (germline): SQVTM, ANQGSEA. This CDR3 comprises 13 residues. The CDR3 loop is CSVLGGGNQPQHF. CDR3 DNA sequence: TGCAGCGTTCTAGGGGGGGGCAATCAGCCCCAGCATTTT.

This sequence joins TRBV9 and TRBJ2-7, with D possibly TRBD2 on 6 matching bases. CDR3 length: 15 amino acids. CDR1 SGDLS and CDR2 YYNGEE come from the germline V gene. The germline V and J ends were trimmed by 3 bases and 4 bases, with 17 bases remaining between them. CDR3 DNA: TGTGCCAGCAGCGCGACATCTAGCGCCAGTTACGAGCAGTACTTC. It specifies CASSATSSASYEQYF.